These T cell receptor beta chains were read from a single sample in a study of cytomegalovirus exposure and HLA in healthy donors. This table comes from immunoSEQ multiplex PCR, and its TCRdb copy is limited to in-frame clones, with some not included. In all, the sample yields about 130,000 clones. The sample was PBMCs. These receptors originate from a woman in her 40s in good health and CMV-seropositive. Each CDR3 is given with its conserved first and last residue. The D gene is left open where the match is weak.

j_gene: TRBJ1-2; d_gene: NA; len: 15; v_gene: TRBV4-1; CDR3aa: CASSQDGEENYGYTF; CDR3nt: TGCGCCAGCAGCCAAGATGGGGAGGAGAACTATGGCTACACCTTC
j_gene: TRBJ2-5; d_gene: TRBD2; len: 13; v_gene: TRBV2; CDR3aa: CASRGLAIETQYF; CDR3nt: TGTGCCAGCAGGGGACTAGCGATTGAGACCCAGTACTTC
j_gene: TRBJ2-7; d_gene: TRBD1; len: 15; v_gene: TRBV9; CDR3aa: CASSFRDRGFDEQYF; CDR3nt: TGTGCCAGCAGCTTCCGGGACAGGGGTTTCGACGAGCAGTACTTC
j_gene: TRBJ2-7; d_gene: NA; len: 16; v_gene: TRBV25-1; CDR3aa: CASSEYSAGEYYEQYF; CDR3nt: TGTGCCAGCAGTGAATATAGTGCAGGCGAGTATTACGAGCAGTACTTC
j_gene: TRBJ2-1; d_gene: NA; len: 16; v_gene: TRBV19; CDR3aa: CASSPKHWGGYNEQFF; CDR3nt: TGTGCCAGTAGTCCGAAACATTGGGGAGGCTACAATGAGCAGTTCTTC
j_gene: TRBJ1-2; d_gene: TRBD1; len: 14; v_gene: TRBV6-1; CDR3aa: CASSISTGRDGYTF; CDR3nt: TGTGCCAGCAGTATCTCGACAGGGCGGGATGGCTACACCTTC
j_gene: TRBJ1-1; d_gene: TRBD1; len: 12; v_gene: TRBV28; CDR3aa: CASSYRGTEAFF; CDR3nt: TGTGCCAGCAGTTACAGGGGCACTGAAGCTTTCTTT
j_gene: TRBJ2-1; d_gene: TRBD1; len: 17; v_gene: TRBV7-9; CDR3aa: CASSPPGDREPYNEQFF; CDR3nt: TGTGCCAGCAGCCCCCCGGGCGACAGGGAGCCGTACAATGAGCAGTTCTTC
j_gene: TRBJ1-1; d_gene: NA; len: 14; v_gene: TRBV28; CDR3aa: CASTSSGTGTEAFF; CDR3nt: TGTGCCAGCACCTCTTCGGGTACGGGGACTGAAGCTTTCTTT
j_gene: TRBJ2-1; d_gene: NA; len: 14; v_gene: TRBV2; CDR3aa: CASSEALATTSQFF; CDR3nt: TGTGCCAGCAGTGAAGCGCTTGCGACTACATCCCAGTTCTTC
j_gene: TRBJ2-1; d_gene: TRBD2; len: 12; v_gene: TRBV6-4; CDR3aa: CASSASGIEQFF; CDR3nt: TGTGCCAGCAGTGCCAGCGGGATTGAGCAGTTCTTC
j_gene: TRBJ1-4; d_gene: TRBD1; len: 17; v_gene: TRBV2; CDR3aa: CASNWDREEGANEKLFF; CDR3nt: TGTGCCAGCAATTGGGACAGGGAAGAGGGAGCTAATGAAAAACTGTTTTTT
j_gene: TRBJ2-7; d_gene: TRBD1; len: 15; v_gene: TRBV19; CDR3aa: CASSYQAGTGREQYF; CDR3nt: TGTGCCAGTAGTTATCAGGCCGGGACAGGGCGCGAGCAGTACTTC
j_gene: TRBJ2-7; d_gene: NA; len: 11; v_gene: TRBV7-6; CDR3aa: CASSLVLAEPF; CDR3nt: TGTGCCAGCAGCTTAGTTCTAGCTGAACCCTTC
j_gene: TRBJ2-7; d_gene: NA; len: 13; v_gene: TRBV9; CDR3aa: CASSVGQVNEQYF; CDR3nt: TGTGCCAGCAGCGTAGGACAGGTCAACGAGCAGTACTTC
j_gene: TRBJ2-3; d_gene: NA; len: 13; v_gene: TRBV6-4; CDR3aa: CASSEGVADTQYF; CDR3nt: TGTGCCAGCAGCGAGGGAGTGGCAGATACGCAGTATTTT
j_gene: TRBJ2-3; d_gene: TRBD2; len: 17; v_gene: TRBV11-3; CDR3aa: CASSGRTSASSTDTQYF; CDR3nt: TGTGCCAGCAGCGGGCGGACTAGCGCGTCTAGCACAGATACGCAGTATTTT
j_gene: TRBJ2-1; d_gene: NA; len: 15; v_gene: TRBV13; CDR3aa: CASSLGGRNYNEQFF; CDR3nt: TGTGCCAGCAGCTTAGGCGGGAGAAACTACAATGAGCAGTTCTTC
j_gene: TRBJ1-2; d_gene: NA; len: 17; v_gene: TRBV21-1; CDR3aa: CASSKVGGQGENYGYTF; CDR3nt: TGTGCCAGCAGCAAAGTAGGGGGACAGGGCGAGAACTATGGCTACACCTTC
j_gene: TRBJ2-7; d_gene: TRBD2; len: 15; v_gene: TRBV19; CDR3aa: CASSWTSGREAEQYF; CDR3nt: TGTGCCAGTAGCTGGACTAGCGGGAGAGAGGCCGAGCAGTACTTC
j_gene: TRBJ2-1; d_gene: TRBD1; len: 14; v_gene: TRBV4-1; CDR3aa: CASSQGTGGNEQFF; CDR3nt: TGCGCCAGCAGCCAAGGGACAGGGGGCAATGAGCAGTTCTTC
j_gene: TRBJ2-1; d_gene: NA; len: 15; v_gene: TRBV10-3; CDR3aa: CAISEEGESHNEQFF; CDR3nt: TGTGCCATCAGTGAGGAGGGAGAATCCCACAATGAGCAGTTCTTC
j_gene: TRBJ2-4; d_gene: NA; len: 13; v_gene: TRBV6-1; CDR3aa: CASSPIRANIQYF; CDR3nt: TGTGCCAGCAGCCCGATCAGGGCGAACATTCAGTACTTC
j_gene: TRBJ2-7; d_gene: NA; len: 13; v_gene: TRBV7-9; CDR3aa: CASSSGGPYEQYF; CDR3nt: TGTGCCAGCAGCTCAGGGGGGCCCTACGAGCAGTACTTC
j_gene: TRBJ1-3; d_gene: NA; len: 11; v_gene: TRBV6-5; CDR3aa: CATSVRNTIYF; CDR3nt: TGTGCCACCTCGGTCCGAAACACCATATATTTT
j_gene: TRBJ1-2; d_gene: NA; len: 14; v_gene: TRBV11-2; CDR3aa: CASSSEGPGKGYTF; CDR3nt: TGTGCCAGCAGCTCAGAGGGCCCCGGAAAGGGCTACACCTTC
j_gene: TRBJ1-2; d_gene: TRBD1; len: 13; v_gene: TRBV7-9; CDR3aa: CASSGTGGYGYTF; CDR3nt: TGTGCCAGCAGCGGGACAGGGGGCTACGGCTACACCTTC
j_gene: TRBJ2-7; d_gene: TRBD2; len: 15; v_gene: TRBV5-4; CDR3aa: CASTTGGAKAYEQYF; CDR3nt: TGTGCCAGCACAACGGGGGGGGCTAAGGCCTACGAGCAGTACTTC
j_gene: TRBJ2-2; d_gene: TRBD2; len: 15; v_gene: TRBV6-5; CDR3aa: CASTPGTSGRGELFF; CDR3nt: TGTGCCAGCACACCCGGGACTAGCGGGAGAGGGGAGCTGTTTTTT
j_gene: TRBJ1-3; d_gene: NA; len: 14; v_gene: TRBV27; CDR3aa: CASSSHGTGNTIYF; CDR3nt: TGTGCCAGCAGTAGCCACGGGACTGGAAACACCATATATTTT